Following are 27 T cell receptor beta chains from one sample sequenced in a study of T cells after posttransplantation cyclophosphamide. Data came from immunoSEQ multiplex PCR; TCRdb stores just in-frame clones and leaves some out. The sample shows 30,000 or so clones, no singletons; the ten largest hold about 4.9%. Sequencing was performed on PBMCs. The receptors shown here come from a woman under 40 in good health and a related stem cell transplant donor.

This clone has a count of ten or more. The gene calls are TRBV27 and TRBJ1-2; 10 bases line up with TRBD1. J was trimmed by 3 bases and V by 5 bases; bases with no gene match: 6. This CDR3 spans 15 amino acids. CDR1 is MNHEY, CDR2 SMNVEV, per germline (reference sequence). The CDR3 DNA reads TGTGCCAGCAGTCCGGGGACAGGGGATCACTATGGCTACACCTTC. Its protein product is CASSPGTGDHYGYTF.

This clone appeared many times. CDR3: CASRTDRGRVYEQYF. In nucleotides, the CDR3 is TGTGCCAGCAGGACAGACAGGGGCCGAGTCTACGAGCAGTACTTC. The J gene is TRBJ2-7, the V gene TRBV6-2 or TRBV6-3, with TRBD1 matching over 8 bases. J lost 3 bases, V lost 6 bases, and 10 bases had no gene match. Germline CDR1 and CDR2: MNHEY and SVGEGT. The CDR3 covers 15 residues.

This clone was counted many times. J is TRBJ2-1 and V is TRBV5-4; the D gene is possibly TRBD1 (6 bases). CDR3 length: 13 residues. Trimming left V 5 bases short and J 4 bases short, with 10 bases between. Per germline, CDR1 SGHNT and CDR2 YYREEE (reference sequence). CDR3 loop: CASSTGIYNEQFF. CDR3 in DNA: TGTGCCAGCAGTACAGGGATTTACAATGAGCAGTTCTTC.

This clone was seen at least ten times. The chain links TRBV6-2 or TRBV6-3 to TRBJ1-1; the D is unclear. With 0 bases removed from V and 0 bases from J, the gap between germline ends came to 8 bases. Germline CDR1 and CDR2: MNHEY and SVGEGT. This CDR3 spans 15 amino acids. CDR3 bases: TGTGCCAGCAGTTACTCGAGGCAGGTGAACACTGAAGCTTTCTTT. Its translation: CASSYSRQVNTEAFF.

This clone was recorded at least ten times. The rearrangement uses TRBV5-6 and TRBJ2-3, with TRBD1 matching 8 bases. The CDR3 covers 16 residues. CDR1 is SGHDT, CDR2 YYEEEE, per germline. With V trimmed by 4 bases and J by 2 bases, 9 bases remained unmatched. The CDR3 DNA is TGTGCCAGCAGCCCTCAGACAGGGGCGATCACAGATACGCAGTATTTT. Protein product: CASSPQTGAITDTQYF.

This chain uses TRBV29-1 with TRBJ1-6, with D perhaps TRBD1 (6 bases). The CDR3 length is 13 residues. V was pared by 4 bases and J by 9 bases, with 13 bases between. Per the germline V gene, CDR1 is SQVTM and CDR2 is ANQGSEA. The CDR3 protein is CSVGAGVGSPLHF. In DNA, the CDR3 is TGCAGCGTTGGGGCAGGGGTGGGTTCACCCCTCCACTTT.

V and J are TRBV11-3 and TRBJ2-2, with 9 bases that match TRBD2. J was trimmed by 7 bases and V by 4 bases; bases with no gene match: 7. Per the germline V gene, CDR1 is SGHNT and CDR2 is YENEEA. The CDR3 consists of 15 residues. For the CDR3, the DNA is TGTGCCAGCAGCTCTGCGGGGGGGCGAGGCGGGGAGCTGTTTTTT. Its translation: CASSSAGGRGGELFF.

This clone has at least ten counts. This chain connects TRBV28 to TRBJ2-7; D is unresolved. Looked up from germline, CDR1 is MDHEN and CDR2 is SYDVKM. With 4 bases removed from V and 5 bases from J, the gap between germline ends came to 12 bases. The CDR3 totals 13 residues. CDR3 loop: CASSSGPLDEQYF. CDR3 nucleotides: TGTGCCAGCAGTTCAGGCCCATTGGACGAGCAGTACTTC.

This clone was observed many times. The chain couples TRBV2 to TRBJ2-1; 7 nucleotides match TRBD1. V trimming: 5 bases; J trimming: 3 bases; junction bases outside the gene matches: 13. This CDR3 is 17 amino acids long. Per germline, CDR1 SNHLY and CDR2 FYNNEI. The DNA of the CDR3 is TGTGCCAGCAGTCCTTCCCTAACAGGGGTTGGCTACAATGAGCAGTTCTTC. Translation: CASSPSLTGVGYNEQFF.

The sample holds a few counts of this clone. CDR3 sequence reads: CAWSLQGNYGYTF. The CDR3 DNA reads as TGTGCCTGGAGTCTTCAGGGGAACTATGGCTACACCTTC. This rearrangement joins TRBV30 to TRBJ1-2; possibly TRBD1 for D (6 bases). The CDR3 has 13 amino acids. Germline V gives CDR1 GTSNPN, CDR2 SVGIG (reference sequence). The V and J ends lost 2 bases and 2 bases respectively, with 9 bases between them.

This clone was detected ten times or more. The chain couples TRBV2 to TRBJ1-5; D uncertain. The germline V gene encodes CDR1 SNHLY and CDR2 FYNNEI. The CDR3 is 15 amino acids. Trimming pared 5 bases from V and 7 bases from J, leaving 18 bases between. The CDR3 DNA follows: TGTGCCAGCAGTTCGGACGGCGGGTTTCTCCAGCCCCAGCATTTT. Protein sequence: CASSSDGGFLQPQHF.

This clone occurred many times. This chain joins TRBV19 and TRBJ1-6; D not certain. Germline CDR1 and CDR2: LNHDA and SQIVND (reference sequence). V lost 5 bases, J lost 7 bases, and 12 bases lay in between. The CDR3 extends over 14 amino acids. The DNA for the CDR3 is TGTGCCAGTAGTGTTCCGGTCGGGAATTCACCCCTCCACTTT. This translates into CASSVPVGNSPLHF.

This clone was seen more than once but under ten times. The chain has TRBV5-1 and TRBJ1-3; no reliable D call. Germline V CDR1 and CDR2: SGHRS, YFSETQ. The CDR3 contains 13 residues. Deletions cut 5 bases from V and 7 bases from J, with 13 bases between. CDR3 residues: CASSASTGNTIYF. The CDR3, as DNA: TGCGCCAGCAGTGCCTCAACCGGGAACACCATATATTTT.

This clone has ten or more counts. This chain connects TRBV13 to TRBJ2-1, with D tentatively TRBD1 (5 bases). V lost 0 bases and J 4 bases, leaving 7 bases between the germline ends. The germline gives CDR1 PRHDT, CDR2 FYEKMQ (reference sequence). CDR3 length: 14 residues. The DNA for the CDR3 is TGTGCCAGCAGCTTAGGGGACACGTACAATGAGCAGTTCTTC. Its protein is CASSLGDTYNEQFF.

This clone was seen repeatedly, ten times or more. V and J are TRBV5-1 and TRBJ2-1; possibly TRBD1 for D (5 bases). The length of the CDR3 is 16 residues. The ends were cut back, 2 bases at V and 0 bases at J, with 12 bases in the middle. Germline V CDR1 and CDR2: SGHRS, YFSETQ. This CDR3 is CASSFKAGFSYNEQFF. CDR3 sequence (DNA): TGCGCCAGCAGCTTCAAAGCAGGGTTCTCCTACAATGAGCAGTTCTTC.

This clone appeared many times. The chain has TRBV7-2 and TRBJ1-6; tentative D call: TRBD1 (5 bases). CDR3 length equals 16 residues. V was pared by 0 bases and J by 0 bases, with 6 bases between. Germline CDR1 reads SGHTA; CDR2 reads FQGNSA. The CDR3 DNA reads TGTGCCAGCAGCTTAGCCAGGGACTCCTATAATTCACCCCTCCACTTT. This encodes CASSLARDSYNSPLHF.

The chain couples TRBV13 to TRBJ2-1; 16 nucleotides align to TRBD2. Germline V lookup: CDR1 PRHDT, CDR2 FYEKMQ (reference sequence). The CDR3 consists of 18 residues. J lost 4 bases, V lost 5 bases, and 8 bases had no gene match. The CDR3 DNA sequence: TGTGCCAGCAGCCGCGGGACTAGCGGGGGGGCCCTTTACAATGAGCAGTTCTTC. Amino acid sequence: CASSRGTSGGALYNEQFF.

Many counts were recorded for this clone. The V gene is TRBV28, the J gene TRBJ1-2; D is possibly TRBD1 (5 bases). Germline CDR1 is MDHEN and CDR2 is SYDVKM. V was pared by 3 bases and J by 0 bases, with 11 bases between. The CDR3 totals 15 residues. The CDR3 DNA reads as TGTGCCAGCAGTTTGAGGGGATTAGCTAACTATGGCTACACCTTC. Protein sequence: CASSLRGLANYGYTF.

This clone occurred many times. This chain links TRBV12-3 or TRBV12-4 with TRBJ2-1; TRBD1 matches 10 bases. CDR3 length: 13 amino acids. The V segment lost 5 bases and the J segment 9 bases; nucleotides outside the gene matches: 4. CDR3 DNA sequence: TGTGCCAGCAGTCCGACAGGGGGCGGTGAGCAGTTCTTC. Amino acids: CASSPTGGGEQFF.

The V and J genes are TRBV5-1 and TRBJ2-7; possible D gene TRBD1, 6 bases. The CDR3 is made up of 15 amino acids. The V gene's germline CDR1 is SGHRS and CDR2 YFSETQ. V lost 1 base, J lost 2 bases, and 13 bases lay in between. The CDR3 sequence is CASSLLQGPPYEQYF. The CDR3 DNA sequence: TGCGCCAGCAGCTTGTTACAGGGACCCCCCTACGAGCAGTACTTC.

The chain joins TRBV9 to TRBJ1-2; D is uncertain. Deletions cut 2 bases from V and 8 bases from J, with 13 bases between. The CDR3 covers 13 residues. CDR1 and CDR2 (germline): SGDLS, YYNGEE. CDR3: CASSVDLGRGYTF. The CDR3 DNA follows: TGTGCCAGCAGCGTCGACCTTGGCAGGGGCTACACCTTC.

This clone was observed many times. The chain recombines TRBV12-3 or TRBV12-4 with TRBJ1-4, with D unresolved. This CDR3 has 15 amino acids. V lost 3 bases and J lost 8, with 16 bases in between. In DNA, the CDR3 is TGTGCCAGCAGTTTGGCATTTGAGCGGATGGAAAAACTGTTTTTT. This gives the protein CASSLAFERMEKLFF.

This clone was counted many times. The chain has TRBV5-1 and TRBJ1-6, with D perhaps TRBD1 (5 bases). Trimming shortened V by 3 bases and J by 9 bases, and 13 bases separated the two germline ends. This CDR3 is 14 amino acids long. The germline gives CDR1 SGHRS, CDR2 YFSETQ. CDR3 amino acids: CASSYGDSFSPLHF. Here the CDR3 DNA reads TGCGCCAGCAGCTACGGGGACTCCTTTTCACCCCTCCACTTT.

This clone was observed many times. The chain is built from TRBV4-3 and TRBJ2-4; 7 bases line up with TRBD1. CDR3 length equals 15 residues. J gave up 0 bases and V 4 bases, and 3 bases lay outside the gene matches. CDR1 LGHNA and CDR2 YSLEER come from the germline V gene. This CDR3 reads CASSPGTVAKNIQYF. In DNA, the CDR3 is TGCGCCAGCAGCCCCGGGACAGTAGCCAAAAACATTCAGTACTTC.

This clone appeared many times. This chain links TRBV5-5 with TRBJ1-5, with D unresolved. V gave up 3 bases and J gave up 8 bases, with 15 bases separating them. Germline V gene lookup returns CDR1 SGHKS and CDR2 YYEKEE (reference sequence). This CDR3 region has 14 residues. CDR3 DNA: TGTGCCAGCAGCTGGGCAGCTAACGGCAAGCCCCAGCATTTT. Its protein product is CASSWAANGKPQHF.

In its sample, this clone was seen many times. The V call is TRBV7-9, the J call TRBJ1-1, with D unclear. Trimming cost V 6 bases and J 1 base, with 12 bases left between them. This CDR3 spans 14 amino acids. Per the germline V gene, CDR1 is SEHNR and CDR2 is FQNEAQ (reference sequence). The CDR3 coding sequence is TGTGCCAGCAGTCCCTGGCAGGAGAACACTGAAGCTTTCTTT. Its protein product is CASSPWQENTEAFF.

This clone was counted at least ten times. The same CDR3 is also encoded by other DNA sequences in this sample. The rearrangement uses TRBV4-2 and TRBJ1-1; D possibly corresponds to TRBD1 (5 bases). The CDR3 totals 16 residues. Germline lookup yields CDR1 LGHNA and CDR2 YNFKEQ. V gave up 1 base and J gave up 1 base, with 13 bases separating them. This chain's CDR3 is CASSQVQGRGNTEAFF. The CDR3 nucleotides read TGTGCCAGCAGCCAAGTGCAGGGAAGAGGGAACACTGAAGCTTTCTTT.